This T cell receptor beta chain came from a study of T cells expressing NK-cell markers. TCRdb reprocessed the 5' RACE reads and keeps a single row for each CDR3 protein, giving no DNA. The sample data list about 550,000 distinct CDR3 sequences. Germline CDR1 reads SGHTA; CDR2 reads FQGNSA. The CDR3 contains 16 residues. The clonotype originates from a man aged 18 to 35 in good health. The V and J genes are TRBV7-2 and TRBJ2-7; without DNA, the TCRdb call of TRBD2 cannot be checked. Sequenced: blood T cells: a sorted CD56 or NKG2C T cell subset, CD4+ or CD8+ T cells, or bulk PBMC T cells (not recorded which). Here the CDR3 reads CASSTRLAGGSYEQYF.